This TCR beta chain appears in the sequencing data of a study of Graves' ophthalmopathy and Graves' hyperthyroidism. Study findings and constraints: Ophthalmopathy progression was predicted with about 67% sensitivity and 72.22% specificity.

Trimming took off 0 bases at V and 0 bases at J, with 8 bases between the two ends. CDR1 is SGDLS, CDR2 YYNGEE, per germline. This CDR3 comprises 15 residues. TCR beta CDR3 regions were amplified from RNA transcripts. First-round RT-PCR with HTBI primers preceded a second-round multiplex PCR. TCRdb ran MiXCR on the multiplex PCR reads and lists one entry per CDR3 protein. The table records a few hundred thousand distinct CDR3 sequences, about a sixth of them present only once. This clonotype was recorded many times. Its antigen is as yet unknown. Ages of hyperthyroidism patients ran from 18 to 65, and their diagnoses were new, under 2 months' duration.

Sequencing used peripheral blood. The chain combines TRBV9 with TRBJ2-3; D not resolved. This receptor was obtained from an adult woman with stable Graves' hyperthyroidism. CDR3 sequence reads: CASSVAERSTDTQYF. CDR3 sequence (DNA): TGTGCCAGCAGCGTAGCCGAGCGTAGCACAGATACGCAGTATTTT.